The 9 T cell receptor beta chains below were found in one sample sequenced in a study of T cell repertoires in cytomegalovirus infection. Their antigen targets remain unknown. TCRdb passed the reads through MiXCR, listing each CDR3 protein once. The table records about 89,000 distinct CDR3 sequences, 25% to 30% of them present only once. The source material was CD8+ T cells from cultured PBMCs, sampled from culture after CMV antigen stimulation. Every receptor here comes from a human donor in good health (CMV status not recorded). Some clones in this sample may be carry-over from other donors' samples.

This clonotype came up many times. The rearrangement joins TRBV5-1 to TRBJ1-4; TRBD1 agrees at 8 bases. This CDR3 spans 15 amino acids. The V gene's germline CDR1 is SGHRS and CDR2 YFSETQ. V dropped 1 base and J dropped 6; count of bases not matched to a gene: 5. CDR3 sequence reads: CASSLNPGQDEKLFF. The CDR3 DNA sequence: TGCGCCAGCAGCTTGAATCCGGGACAGGATGAAAAACTGTTTTTT.

This clonotype was observed a few times. The chain is built from TRBV7-6 and TRBJ2-7; D perhaps matches TRBD2 (6 bases). The CDR3 is 13 residues long. V was clipped by 5 bases and J by 0 bases, with 8 bases between them. Germline V gene sequence: CDR1 SGHVS, CDR2 FNYEAQ. The CDR3, as DNA: TGTGCCAGCAGCGGCGGGGTCTCCTACGAGCAGTACTTC. The encoded protein is CASSGGVSYEQYF.

The table lists this clonotype with a few counts. The chain has TRBV5-1 and TRBJ2-1; 8 nucleotides agree with TRBD2. The CDR3 runs to 15 residues. Germline V gene sequence: CDR1 SGHRS, CDR2 YFSETQ. Trimming at V came to 4 bases and at J to 1 base, leaving 4 bases not matched to a gene. The CDR3 spells CASSTGLESYNEQFF. The CDR3, as DNA: TGCGCCAGCAGCACGGGACTAGAGTCCTACAATGAGCAGTTCTTC.

This sequence joins TRBV2 and TRBJ2-7; weak D call: TRBD2 (6 bases). The CDR3 is 14 residues long. Germline lookup yields CDR1 SNHLY and CDR2 FYNNEI. V lost 9 bases, J lost 2 bases, and 17 bases lay in between. CDR3 protein: CASDGSSVAYEQYF. The CDR3 DNA is TGTGCCAGTGATGGGTCTAGCGTTGCCTACGAGCAGTACTTC.

This clonotype came up many times. The chain employs TRBV29-1 and TRBJ1-5; 10 nucleotides agree with TRBD1. V lost 5 bases to trimming and J lost 3 bases; unmatched junction nucleotides: 7. The CDR3 extends over 15 amino acids. The V gene's germline CDR1 is SQVTM and CDR2 ANQGSEA. The CDR3 region is CSVTGDRGLNQPQHF. CDR3 sequence (DNA): TGCAGCGTTACCGGGGACAGGGGCCTCAATCAGCCCCAGCATTTT.

The chain links TRBV5-6 to TRBJ2-5; the D gene is possibly TRBD2 (7 bases). V was trimmed by 1 base and J by 5 bases, leaving 12 bases between them. The CDR3 covers 14 residues. Germline-derived CDR1 and CDR2 are SGHDT and YYEEEE. The chain's CDR3 is CASSLRGALETQYF. The DNA for the CDR3 is TGTGCCAGCAGCTTGCGGGGGGCACTTGAGACCCAGTACTTC.

This clonotype turned up a few times. The V and J genes are TRBV29-1 and TRBJ2-7; 9 nucleotides line up with TRBD1. This CDR3 has 12 residues. V gave up 7 bases and J gave up 3 bases; unmatched junction bases: 4. The V gene's germline CDR1 is SQVTM and CDR2 ANQGSEA. CDR3 in amino acids: CSAGTGSYEQYF. The CDR3 nucleotides read TGCAGCGCAGGGACAGGGAGCTACGAGCAGTACTTC.

This chain's CDR3 is CASSFLADYEQYF. CDR3 DNA sequence: TGTGCCAGCAGTTTTTTGGCGGACTACGAGCAGTACTTC. The rearrangement links TRBV12-3 or TRBV12-4 to TRBJ2-7, with no clear D. CDR3 length: 13 residues. V was pared by 3 bases and J by 3 bases, with 9 bases between.

As for this clonotype: This sequence may be a read error, since a much larger clone differs from it by one base. This chain uses TRBV2 with TRBJ2-3; unclear D gene. Deletions cut 1 base from V and 5 bases from J, with 1 base between. The CDR3 contains 11 residues. Germline values: CDR1 SNHLY, CDR2 FYNNEI. The CDR3: CASSEGDTQYF. DNA for the CDR3: TGTGCCAGCAGTGAAGGAGATACGCAGTATTTT. The entire variable domain, with the rest obtained from reference TRBV2 and TRBJ2-3, is as follows: EPEVTQTPSHQVTQMGQEVILRCVPISNHLYFYWYRQILGQKVEFLVSFYNNEISEKSEIFDDQFSVERPDGSNFTLKIRSTKLEDSAMYFCASSEGDTQYFGPGTRLTVL.